This T cell receptor (beta chain) was sequenced during a study of T cells expressing NK-cell markers. For each CDR3 protein, TCRdb gives one entry from its re-call of the 5' RACE reads, without DNA. Found here are some 140,000 distinct CDR3 sequences; the top ten clones hold 37%. This CDR3 has 14 amino acids. The germline V gene encodes CDR1 SGHKS and CDR2 YYEKEE (reference sequence). J is TRBJ2-1 and V is TRBV5-5; checking the TCRdb D call of TRBD1 is not possible without DNA. The specimen was blood T cells: a sorted CD56 or NKG2C T cell subset, CD4+ or CD8+ T cells, or bulk PBMC T cells (not recorded which). The clonotype originates from a woman between 50 and 59 years old in good health. The CDR3 here is CASTPSSAHNEQFF.